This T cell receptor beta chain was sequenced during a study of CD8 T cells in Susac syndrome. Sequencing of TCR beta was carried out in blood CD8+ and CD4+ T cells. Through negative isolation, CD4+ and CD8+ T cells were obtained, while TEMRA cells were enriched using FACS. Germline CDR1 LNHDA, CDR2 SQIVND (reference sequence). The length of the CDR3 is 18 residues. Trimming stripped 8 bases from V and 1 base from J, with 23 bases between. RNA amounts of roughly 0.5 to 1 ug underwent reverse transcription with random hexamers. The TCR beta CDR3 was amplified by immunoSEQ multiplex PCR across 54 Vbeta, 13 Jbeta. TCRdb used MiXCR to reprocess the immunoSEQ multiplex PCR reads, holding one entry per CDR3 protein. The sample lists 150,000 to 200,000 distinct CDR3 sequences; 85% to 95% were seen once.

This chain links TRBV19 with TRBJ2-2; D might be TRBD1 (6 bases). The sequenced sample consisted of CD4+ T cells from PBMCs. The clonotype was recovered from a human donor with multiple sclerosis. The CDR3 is CASHFKWTGHRNTGELFF. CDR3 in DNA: TGTGCCAGTCACTTCAAATGGACGGGACACCGGAACACCGGGGAGCTGTTTTTT.